This T cell receptor beta chain stems from a study of blood T cell repertoires in COVID-19. About the research overall: Samples came from the United States, Italy and Spain, spanning acute and convalescent COVID-19.

Germline CDR1 and CDR2: LGHDT and YNNKEL (reference sequence). The CDR3 length is 15 residues. V was clipped by 1 base and J by 4 bases, with 11 bases between them. Per the original data handling: The authors estimated nucleated cell counts from reference gene primer amplification. Method: immunoSEQ multiplex PCR; TCRdb's copy keeps in-frame clones and lacks some. The V and J calls and clone size were taken over from that table, and D and trimming were inferred from the DNA. Found here are some 53,000 clones, approximately 84% of them singletons; the top ten hold about 15%. This sequence originates from a man aged 65-85 years with acute or convalescent COVID-19. The rearrangement joins TRBV3-1 (or the pseudogene TRBV3-2) to TRBJ1-3, with TRBD1 as a possible D gene (5 bases). The sequencing sample was made of peripheral blood. The CDR3 sequence: CASSQGGGEGNTIYF. The CDR3 bases are TGTGCCAGCAGCCAAGGGGGAGGGGAAGGAAACACCATATATTTT.